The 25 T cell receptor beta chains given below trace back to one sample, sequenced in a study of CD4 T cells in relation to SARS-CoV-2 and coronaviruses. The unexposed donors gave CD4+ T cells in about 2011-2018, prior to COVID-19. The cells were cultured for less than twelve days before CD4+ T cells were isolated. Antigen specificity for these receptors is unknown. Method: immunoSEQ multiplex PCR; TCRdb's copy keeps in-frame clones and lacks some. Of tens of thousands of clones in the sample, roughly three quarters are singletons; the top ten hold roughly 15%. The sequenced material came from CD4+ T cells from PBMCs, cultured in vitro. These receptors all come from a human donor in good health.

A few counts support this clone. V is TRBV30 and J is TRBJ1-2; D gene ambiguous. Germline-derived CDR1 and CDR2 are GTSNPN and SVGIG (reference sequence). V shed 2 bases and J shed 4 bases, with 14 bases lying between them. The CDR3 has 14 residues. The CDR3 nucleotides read TGTGCCTGGAGTTCAAGGAGTTCCTCCTATGGCTACACCTTC. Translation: CAWSSRSSSYGYTF. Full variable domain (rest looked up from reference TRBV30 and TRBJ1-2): SQTIHQWPATLVQPVGSPLSLECTVEGTSNPNLYWYRQAAGRGLQLLFYSVGIGQISSEVPQNLSASRPQDRQFILSSKKLLLSDSGFYLCAWSSRSSSYGYTFGSGTRLTVV.

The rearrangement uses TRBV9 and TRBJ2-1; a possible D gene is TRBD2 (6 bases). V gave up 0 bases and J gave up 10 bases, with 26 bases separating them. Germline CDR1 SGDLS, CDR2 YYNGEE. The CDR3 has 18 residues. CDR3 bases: TGTGCCAGCAGCGTAGTCCCTTCCGAGGGAGGTTTATACAGGGAGCAGTTCTTC. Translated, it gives CASSVVPSEGGLYREQFF. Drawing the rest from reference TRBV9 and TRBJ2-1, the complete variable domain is DSGVTQTPKHLITATGQRVTLRCSPRSGDLSVYWYQQSLDQGLQFLIQYYNGEERAKGNILERFSAQQFPDLHSELNLSSLELGDSALYFCASSVVPSEGGLYREQFFGPGTRLTVL.

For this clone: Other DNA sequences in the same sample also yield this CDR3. The CDR3 DNA sequence: TGTGCCACCAGTGATCCGGGACTAGCGGGAGAGGGGGATACGCAGTATTTT. Translation: CATSDPGLAGEGDTQYF. The chain combines TRBV24-1 with TRBJ2-3, with 14 bases that match TRBD2. The CDR3 length is 17 residues. The V and J ends lost 3 bases and 6 bases, in that order; junction bases with no gene match: 7. Germline V gene data show CDR1 as KGHDR and CDR2 as SFDVKD.

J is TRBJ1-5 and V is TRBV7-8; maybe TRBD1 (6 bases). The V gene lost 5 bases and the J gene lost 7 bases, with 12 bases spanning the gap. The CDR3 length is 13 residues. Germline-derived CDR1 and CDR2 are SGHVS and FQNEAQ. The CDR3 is CASSRDRNQPQHF. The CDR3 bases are TGTGCCAGCAGCCGAGACAGGAACCAGCCCCAGCATTTT.

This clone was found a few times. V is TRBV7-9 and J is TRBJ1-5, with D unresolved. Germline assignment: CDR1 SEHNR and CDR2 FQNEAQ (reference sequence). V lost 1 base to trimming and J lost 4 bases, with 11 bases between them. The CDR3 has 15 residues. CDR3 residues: CASSLGGHGNQPQHF. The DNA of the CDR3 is TGTGCCAGCAGCTTAGGAGGGCATGGTAATCAGCCCCAGCATTTT. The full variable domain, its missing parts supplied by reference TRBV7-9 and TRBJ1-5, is DTGVSQNPRHKITKRGQNVTFRCDPISEHNRLYWYRQTLGQGPEFLTYFQNEAQLEKSRLLSDRFSAERPKGSFSTLEIQRTEQGDSAMYLCASSLGGHGNQPQHFGDGTRLSIL.

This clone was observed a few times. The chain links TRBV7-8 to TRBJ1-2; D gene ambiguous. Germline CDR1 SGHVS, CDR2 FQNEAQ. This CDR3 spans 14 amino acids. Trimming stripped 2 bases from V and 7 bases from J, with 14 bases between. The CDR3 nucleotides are TGTGCCAGCAGCTTACAGCCGTCCCGAGGTGGCTACACCTTC. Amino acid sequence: CASSLQPSRGGYTF.

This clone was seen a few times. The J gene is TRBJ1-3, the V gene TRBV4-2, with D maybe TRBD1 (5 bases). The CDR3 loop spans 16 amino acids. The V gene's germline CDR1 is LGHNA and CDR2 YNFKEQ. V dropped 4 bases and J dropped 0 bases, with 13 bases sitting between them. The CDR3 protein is CASSLERGASGNTIYF. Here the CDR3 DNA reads TGTGCCAGCAGCCTCGAACGGGGCGCCTCTGGAAACACCATATATTTT.

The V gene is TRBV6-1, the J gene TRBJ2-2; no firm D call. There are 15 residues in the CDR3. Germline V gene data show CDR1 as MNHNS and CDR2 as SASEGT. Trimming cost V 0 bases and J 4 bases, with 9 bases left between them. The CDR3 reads CASSEASSPTGELFF. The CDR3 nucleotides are TGTGCCAGCAGTGAAGCTAGTAGCCCCACCGGGGAGCTGTTTTTT.

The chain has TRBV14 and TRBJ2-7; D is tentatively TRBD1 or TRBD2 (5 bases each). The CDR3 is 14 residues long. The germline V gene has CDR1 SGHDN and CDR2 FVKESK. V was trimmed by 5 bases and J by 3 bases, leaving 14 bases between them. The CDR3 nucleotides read TGTGCCAGCAGCAAGAGGGTAGGGGACTACGAGCAGTACTTC. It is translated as CASSKRVGDYEQYF.

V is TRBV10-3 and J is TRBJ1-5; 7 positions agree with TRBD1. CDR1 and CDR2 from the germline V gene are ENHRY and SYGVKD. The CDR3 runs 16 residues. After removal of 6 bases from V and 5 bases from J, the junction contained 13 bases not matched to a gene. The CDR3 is CAISDHTRTGDQPQHF. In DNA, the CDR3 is TGTGCCATCAGCGACCATACCCGGACAGGAGATCAGCCCCAGCATTTT.

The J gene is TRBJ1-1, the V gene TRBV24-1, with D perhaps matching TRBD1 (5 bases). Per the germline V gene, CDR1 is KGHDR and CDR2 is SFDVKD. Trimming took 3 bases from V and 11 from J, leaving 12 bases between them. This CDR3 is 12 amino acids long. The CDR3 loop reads CATSDTDSGAFF. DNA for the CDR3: TGTGCCACCAGTGATACCGACAGTGGGGCTTTCTTT.

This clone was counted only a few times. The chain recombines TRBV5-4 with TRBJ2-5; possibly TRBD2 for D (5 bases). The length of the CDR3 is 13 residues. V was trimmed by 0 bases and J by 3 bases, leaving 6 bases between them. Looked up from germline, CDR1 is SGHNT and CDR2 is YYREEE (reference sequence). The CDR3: CASSLAGKETQYF. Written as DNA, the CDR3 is TGTGCCAGCAGCTTGGCGGGGAAAGAGACCCAGTACTTC. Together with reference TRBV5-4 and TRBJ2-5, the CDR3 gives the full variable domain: ETGVTQSPTHLIKTRGQQVTLRCSSQSGHNTVSWYQQALGQGPQFIFQYYREEENGRGNFPPRFSGLQFPNYSSELNVNALELDDSALYLCASSLAGKETQYFGPGTRLLVL.

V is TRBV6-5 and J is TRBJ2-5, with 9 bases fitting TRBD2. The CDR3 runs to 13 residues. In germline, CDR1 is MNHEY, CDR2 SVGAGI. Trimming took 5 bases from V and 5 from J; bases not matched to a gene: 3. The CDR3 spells CASSPSGTETQYF. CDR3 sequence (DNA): TGTGCCAGCAGTCCTAGCGGGACGGAGACCCAGTACTTC.

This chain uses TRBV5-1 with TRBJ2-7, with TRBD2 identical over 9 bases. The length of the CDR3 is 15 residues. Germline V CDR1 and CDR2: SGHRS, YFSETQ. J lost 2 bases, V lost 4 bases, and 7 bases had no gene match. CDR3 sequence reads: CASSQRGEAAYEQYF. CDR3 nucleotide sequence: TGCGCCAGCAGCCAGCGGGGGGAGGCCGCCTACGAGCAGTACTTC.

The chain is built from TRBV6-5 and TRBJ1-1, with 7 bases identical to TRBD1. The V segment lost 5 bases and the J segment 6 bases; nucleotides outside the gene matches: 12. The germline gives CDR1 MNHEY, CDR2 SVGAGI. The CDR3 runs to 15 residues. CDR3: CASSPDRTRRAEAFF. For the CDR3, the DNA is TGTGCCAGCAGTCCGGACAGGACAAGACGGGCTGAAGCTTTCTTT.

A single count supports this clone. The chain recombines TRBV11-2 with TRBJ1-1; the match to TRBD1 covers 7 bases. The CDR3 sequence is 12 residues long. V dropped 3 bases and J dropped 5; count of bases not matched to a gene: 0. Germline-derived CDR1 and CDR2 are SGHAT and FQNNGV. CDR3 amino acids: CASSLTGTEAFF. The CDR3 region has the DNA TGTGCCAGCAGCTTGACAGGGACTGAAGCTTTCTTT. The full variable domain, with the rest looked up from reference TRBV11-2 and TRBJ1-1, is EAGVAQSPRYKIIEKRQSVAFWCNPISGHATLYWYQQILGQGPKLLIQFQNNGVVDDSQLPKDRFSAERLKGVDSTLKIQPAKLEDSAVYLCASSLTGTEAFFGQGTRLTVV.

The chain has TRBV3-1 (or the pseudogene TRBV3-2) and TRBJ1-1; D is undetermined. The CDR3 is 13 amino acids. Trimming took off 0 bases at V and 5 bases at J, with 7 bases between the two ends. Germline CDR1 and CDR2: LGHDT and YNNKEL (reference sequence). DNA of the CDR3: TGTGCCAGCAGCCAAGACTTTTGGACTGAAGCTTTCTTT. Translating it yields CASSQDFWTEAFF.

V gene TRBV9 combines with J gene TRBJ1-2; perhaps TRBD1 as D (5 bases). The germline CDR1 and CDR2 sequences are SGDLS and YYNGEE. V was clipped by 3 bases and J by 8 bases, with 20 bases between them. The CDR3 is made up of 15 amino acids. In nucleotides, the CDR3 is TGTGCCAGCAGCGCCCAATCGGGGGTAAGAGGGGGCTACACCTTC. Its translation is CASSAQSGVRGGYTF. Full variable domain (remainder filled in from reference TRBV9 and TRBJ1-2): DSGVTQTPKHLITATGQRVTLRCSPRSGDLSVYWYQQSLDQGLQFLIQYYNGEERAKGNILERFSAQQFPDLHSELNLSSLELGDSALYFCASSAQSGVRGGYTFGSGTRLTVV.

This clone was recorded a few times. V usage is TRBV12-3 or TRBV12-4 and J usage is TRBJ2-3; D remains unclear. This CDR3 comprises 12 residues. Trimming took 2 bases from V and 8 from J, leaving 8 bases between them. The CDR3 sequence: CASSLWLGTQYF. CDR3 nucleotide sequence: TGTGCCAGCAGTTTATGGTTAGGTACGCAGTATTTT.

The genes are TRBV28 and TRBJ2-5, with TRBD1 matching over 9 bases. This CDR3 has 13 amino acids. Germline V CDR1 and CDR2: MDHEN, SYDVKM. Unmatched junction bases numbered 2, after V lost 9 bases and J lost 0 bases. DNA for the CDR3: TGTGCCAGTAGGGACAGGGACCAAGAGACCCAGTACTTC. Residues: CASRDRDQETQYF.

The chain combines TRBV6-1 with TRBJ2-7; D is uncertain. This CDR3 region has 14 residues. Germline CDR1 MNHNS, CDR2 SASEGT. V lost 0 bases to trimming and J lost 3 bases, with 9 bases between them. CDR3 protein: CASSEAGRHYEQYF. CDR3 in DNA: TGTGCCAGCAGTGAAGCAGGGCGGCACTACGAGCAGTACTTC.

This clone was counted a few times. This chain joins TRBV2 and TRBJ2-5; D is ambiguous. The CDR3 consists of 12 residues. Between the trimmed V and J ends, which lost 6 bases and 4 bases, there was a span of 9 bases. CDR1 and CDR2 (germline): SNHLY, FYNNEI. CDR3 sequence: CASRLFRETQYF. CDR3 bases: TGTGCCAGCAGACTCTTTCGAGAGACCCAGTACTTC. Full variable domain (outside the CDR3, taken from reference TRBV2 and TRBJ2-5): EPEVTQTPSHQVTQMGQEVILRCVPISNHLYFYWYRQILGQKVEFLVSFYNNEISEKSEIFDDQFSVERPDGSNFTLKIRSTKLEDSAMYFCASRLFRETQYFGPGTRLLVL.

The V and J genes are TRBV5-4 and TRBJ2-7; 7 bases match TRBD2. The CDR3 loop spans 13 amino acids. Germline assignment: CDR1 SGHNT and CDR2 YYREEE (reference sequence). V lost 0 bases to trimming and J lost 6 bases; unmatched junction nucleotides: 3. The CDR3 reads CASSLAGGSEQYF. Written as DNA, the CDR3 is TGTGCCAGCAGCTTGGCCGGGGGGAGCGAGCAGTACTTC.

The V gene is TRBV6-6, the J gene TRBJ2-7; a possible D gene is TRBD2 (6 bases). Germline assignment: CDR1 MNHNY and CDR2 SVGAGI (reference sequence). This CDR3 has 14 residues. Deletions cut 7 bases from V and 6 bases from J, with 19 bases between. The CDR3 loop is CASTLTGVEVEQYF. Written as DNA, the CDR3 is TGTGCCAGCACCTTAACGGGGGTGGAGGTCGAGCAGTACTTC.

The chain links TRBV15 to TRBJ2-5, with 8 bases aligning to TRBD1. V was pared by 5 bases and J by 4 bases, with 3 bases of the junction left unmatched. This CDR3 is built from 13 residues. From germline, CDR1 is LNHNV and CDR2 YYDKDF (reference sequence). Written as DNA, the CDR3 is TGTGCCACCAGCGGTACAGGGGGAGAGACCCAGTACTTC. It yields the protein CATSGTGGETQYF.